The 18 T cell receptor beta chains below were found in one sample sequenced in a study of cytomegalovirus exposure and HLA in healthy donors. Vbeta (60) and Jbeta (13) primers were used in the PCR. TCRdb's table, derived via immunoSEQ multiplex PCR, lists solely in-frame clones and lacks some. The table shows some 150,000 clones, with approximately 75% occurring only once. The sequencing sample was made of PBMCs. The receptor set was obtained from a man between 45 and 60 years old in good health and CMV-seropositive.

The V call is TRBV5-6, the J call TRBJ2-7; 9 bases agree with TRBD1. V trimming: 7 bases; J trimming: 2 bases; junction bases outside the gene matches: 7. The CDR3 runs to 14 residues. Germline-derived CDR1 and CDR2 are SGHDT and YYEEEE. CDR3 DNA: TGTGCCAGCTTACGGACAGGGGCCACCTACGAGCAGTACTTC. It codes for CASLRTGATYEQYF. The complete variable domain, with remaining parts taken from reference TRBV5-6 and TRBJ2-7, reads DAGVTQSPTHLIKTRGQQVTLRCSPKSGHDTVSWYQQALGQGPQFIFQYYEEEERQRGNFPDRFSGHQFPNYSSELNVNALLLGDSALYLCASLRTGATYEQYFGPGTRLTVT.

This clone was seen just once. This sequence joins TRBV11-2 and TRBJ2-1, with D perhaps TRBD2 (6 bases). Germline loops: CDR1 SGHAT, CDR2 FQNNGV. Between the trimmed V and J ends, which lost 3 bases and 0 bases, there was a span of 9 bases. The CDR3 spans 15 residues. CDR3 sequence (DNA): TGTGCCAGCAGCTTTAGCGGCAGCTCCTACAATGAGCAGTTCTTC. Translation: CASSFSGSSYNEQFF. The whole variable domain, filled in from reference TRBV11-2 and TRBJ2-1, reads EAGVAQSPRYKIIEKRQSVAFWCNPISGHATLYWYQQILGQGPKLLIQFQNNGVVDDSQLPKDRFSAERLKGVDSTLKIQPAKLEDSAVYLCASSFSGSSYNEQFFGPGTRLTVL.

The chain combines TRBV21-1 with TRBJ1-5; the table names TRBD1, a call not compared with the DNA. TRBV21-1 corresponds to a pseudogene. This CDR3 has 17 amino acids. The CDR3 region is CASSSRDRGHSNQPQHF. The CDR3 DNA follows: TGTGCCAGCAGCAGCCGGGACAGGGGGCACAGCAATCAGCCCCAGCATTTT.

This clone has a single count. The chain uses TRBV5-1 and TRBJ2-5, with a weak D call TRBD1 (7 bases). Germline V gene data show CDR1 as SGHRS and CDR2 as YFSETQ. This CDR3 spans 17 amino acids. Trimming removed 4 bases from V and 1 base from J, with 20 bases in between. CDR3 nucleotides: TGCGCCAGCAGCGCCCGGCAGGGGGGTCAACCCCAAGAGACCCAGTACTTC. Amino acids: CASSARQGGQPQETQYF. The entire variable domain, with the rest obtained from reference TRBV5-1 and TRBJ2-5, is as follows: KAGVTQTPRYLIKTRGQQVTLSCSPISGHRSVSWYQQTPGQGLQFLFEYFSETQRNKGNFPGRFSGRQFSNSRSEMNVSTLELGDSALYLCASSARQGGQPQETQYFGPGTRLLVL.

V usage is TRBV18 and J usage is TRBJ1-3, with 8 bases lining up with TRBD1. The CDR3 spans 16 residues. V shed 6 bases and J 2 bases; nucleotides not matched to a gene: 9. Germline-derived CDR1 and CDR2 are KGHSH and LQKENI. CDR3: CASSWTDRGTGNTIYF. CDR3 coding DNA: TGTGCCAGCTCCTGGACTGACAGGGGCACTGGAAACACCATATATTTT.

The CDR3 sequence: CASSLGYREKARVYGYTF. CDR3 DNA: TGTGCCAGCAGCTTAGGTTACAGGGAGAAGGCTAGGGTGTATGGCTACACCTTC. This sequence joins TRBV7-2 and TRBJ1-2, with TRBD1 as a possible D gene (6 bases). This CDR3 is built from 18 residues. V was cut by 1 base and J by 5 bases, with 23 bases left in between. Germline CDR1 reads SGHTA; CDR2 reads FQGNSA.

This sequence joins TRBV6-5 and TRBJ1-2; perhaps TRBD1 as D (6 bases). CDR1 MNHEY and CDR2 SVGAGI come from the germline V gene. The CDR3 has 15 amino acids. V was shortened by 2 bases and J by 2 bases, with 12 bases between the two germline ends. The CDR3 bases are TGTGCCAGCAGTTACGGGGGCGGGTGGAACTATGGCTACACCTTC. Protein product: CASSYGGGWNYGYTF.

The chain uses TRBV18 and TRBJ1-1, with 7 bases identical to TRBD1. The CDR3 contains 14 residues. V shed 9 bases and J 0 bases; nucleotides not matched to a gene: 7. The V gene's germline CDR1 is KGHSH and CDR2 LQKENI. The CDR3 region is CASQTGAMNTEAFF. Written as DNA, the CDR3 is TGTGCCAGTCAAACAGGGGCGATGAACACTGAAGCTTTCTTT.

This clone was recorded once. The CDR3 region is CASSQATGIEAFF. The CDR3 DNA reads TGTGCCAGCAGCCAAGCAACGGGTATTGAAGCTTTCTTT. V is TRBV4-2 and J is TRBJ1-1, with no clear D. The CDR3 extends over 13 amino acids. The V end was cut by 1 base, the J end by 7 bases, with 10 bases between. Germline V CDR1 and CDR2: LGHNA, YNFKEQ.

The V and J genes are TRBV7-2 and TRBJ1-2; 7 bases agree with TRBD1. This CDR3 comprises 13 residues. Per the germline V gene, CDR1 is SGHTA and CDR2 is FQGNSA. Trimming took 6 bases from V and 8 from J; bases not matched to a gene: 9. The CDR3 nucleotides read TGTGCCAGCAGTTCTGTACAGGGGAGGGGCTACACCTTC. As protein: CASSSVQGRGYTF.

The rearrangement joins TRBV19 to TRBJ2-7; 9 bases match TRBD1. Trimming cost V 6 bases and J 2 bases; bases outside gene matches: 8. Germline V gene data show CDR1 as LNHDA and CDR2 as SQIVND (reference sequence). This CDR3 is built from 15 residues. The CDR3 sequence: CASRTVDRGAYEQYF. The DNA of the CDR3 is TGTGCCAGTAGAACAGTCGACAGGGGGGCCTACGAGCAGTACTTC. The complete variable domain, with remaining parts taken from reference TRBV19 and TRBJ2-7, reads DGGITQSPKYLFRKEGQNVTLSCEQNLNHDAMYWYRQDPGQGLRLIYYSQIVNDFQKGDIAEGYSVSREKKESFPLTVTSAQKNPTAFYLCASRTVDRGAYEQYFGPGTRLTVT.

This clone turned up a few times. The rearrangement joins TRBV5-6 to TRBJ1-2; D unresolved. From germline, CDR1 is SGHDT and CDR2 YYEEEE. Trimming removed 0 bases at V and 7 bases at J, with 13 bases between. There are 14 residues in the CDR3. CDR3 DNA: TGTGCCAGCAGCTTGGCTGCAGGAACGGTTGGCTACACCTTC. Translating it yields CASSLAAGTVGYTF.

This clone has only a few counts. The rearrangement joins TRBV9 to TRBJ1-6; D unresolved. V lost 3 bases to trimming and J lost 10 bases, with 14 bases between them. The CDR3 length is 14 residues. Germline V gene lookup returns CDR1 SGDLS and CDR2 YYNGEE. CDR3 sequence: CASSAAGEGSPLHF. The CDR3 DNA sequence: TGTGCCAGCAGCGCGGCCGGGGAAGGGTCACCCCTCCACTTT.

This clone was observed once. The gene calls are TRBV11-3 and TRBJ2-3, with TRBD2 matching 13 bases. The junction had 2 bases not matched to a gene; V was cut back by 4 bases and J by 4 bases. Germline V gene data show CDR1 as SGHNT and CDR2 as YENEEA. The CDR3 totals 15 residues. CDR3 DNA sequence: TGTGCCAGCAGCTCGGGACTAGCGGGACCAGATACGCAGTATTTT. It codes for CASSSGLAGPDTQYF.

CDR3 sequence: CASSLEGLETQYF. The CDR3 nucleotides read TGTGCCAGCAGCCTAGAGGGGTTAGAGACCCAGTACTTC. V is TRBV9 and J is TRBJ2-5; D tentatively reads TRBD1 or TRBD2 (5 bases each). Germline lookup yields CDR1 SGDLS and CDR2 YYNGEE. CDR3 length: 13 amino acids. Trimming removed 4 bases from V and 4 bases from J, with 11 bases in between. Full variable domain (outside the CDR3, taken from reference TRBV9 and TRBJ2-5): DSGVTQTPKHLITATGQRVTLRCSPRSGDLSVYWYQQSLDQGLQFLIQYYNGEERAKGNILERFSAQQFPDLHSELNLSSLELGDSALYFCASSLEGLETQYFGPGTRLLVL.

The chain employs TRBV7-2 and TRBJ1-1; no definite D call. The germline CDR1 and CDR2 sequences are SGHTA and FQGNSA. This CDR3 has 16 amino acids. V dropped 2 bases and J dropped 4 bases, with 17 bases sitting between them. CDR3 bases: TGTGCCAGCAGCTTAACCGTGATAGCGACGGGCACTGAAGCTTTCTTT. Protein sequence: CASSLTVIATGTEAFF.

The V and J genes are TRBV5-5 and TRBJ2-5, with D unresolved. Germline V gene data show CDR1 as SGHKS and CDR2 as YYEKEE (reference sequence). V lost 0 bases to trimming and J lost 1 base, with 7 bases between them. The CDR3 has 14 amino acids. The CDR3 DNA reads TGTGCCAGCAGCTTGGGGGCAGTCCAAGAGACCCAGTACTTC. This translates into CASSLGAVQETQYF.

A few counts support this clone. This sequence joins TRBV9 and TRBJ2-5; TRBD1 matches at 9 bases. The V and J ends lost 4 bases and 5 bases, in that order; junction bases with no gene match: 6. This CDR3 is built from 14 residues. In germline, CDR1 is SGDLS, CDR2 YYNGEE. The chain's CDR3 is CASSRGQGAETQYF. The CDR3 DNA reads as TGTGCCAGCAGCCGGGGACAGGGAGCGGAGACCCAGTACTTC.